Presented here are 17 T cell receptor beta chains from one specimen sequenced in a study of blood T cell repertoires in COVID-19. Here immunoSEQ multiplex PCR was the method, and the copy in TCRdb shows in-frame clones only, minus some. The data contain 200,000 or so clones, 88% of them singletons. The sequenced sample consisted of PBMCs or T cells enriched from blood (not recorded which). Every receptor here comes from a woman aged 25 to 39 who had been exposed to COVID-19.

The rearrangement joins TRBV18 to TRBJ1-4; tentatively, D is TRBD1 (6 bases). Trimming removed 4 bases at V and 7 bases at J, with 16 bases between. The CDR3 is 15 amino acids. Germline CDR1 KGHSH, CDR2 LQKENI. CDR3 bases: TGTGCCAGCTCACACCCACAGGGAGTCGGTGAAAAACTGTTTTTT. This gives the protein CASSHPQGVGEKLFF.

The V call is TRBV19, the J call TRBJ1-3; D possibly corresponds to TRBD1 (6 bases). The CDR3 totals 15 residues. Germline V gene data show CDR1 as LNHDA and CDR2 as SQIVND (reference sequence). V gave up 7 bases and J gave up 4 bases, with 17 bases separating them. CDR3 amino acids: CASTPTRTDGNTIYF. DNA for the CDR3: TGTGCCAGTACTCCAACCCGGACAGACGGAAACACCATATATTTT.

This chain joins TRBV19 and TRBJ2-7, with D maybe TRBD1 (5 bases). From germline, CDR1 is LNHDA and CDR2 SQIVND (reference sequence). V was clipped by 5 bases and J by 0 bases, with 11 bases between them. The CDR3 sequence is 14 residues long. The CDR3, as DNA: TGTGCCAGTAGTGTCACAGGTCCCTCCTACGAGCAGTACTTC. Residues: CASSVTGPSYEQYF.

This rearrangement joins TRBV5-1 to TRBJ1-3, with 9 bases aligning to TRBD1. J lost 5 bases, V lost 4 bases, and 4 bases had no gene match. The CDR3 runs 14 residues. Germline CDR1 SGHRS, CDR2 YFSETQ. Here the CDR3 reads CASSRGQGRNTIYF. The DNA of the CDR3 is TGCGCCAGCAGCAGGGGACAGGGAAGAAACACCATATATTTT.

Points on this clone: The junction departs from the called germline gene at one end, perhaps through a read error. The V gene is TRBV7-9, the J gene TRBJ2-6; a possible D gene is TRBD1 (6 bases). The germline V gene encodes CDR1 SEHNR and CDR2 FQNEAQ (reference sequence). This CDR3 region has 16 residues. CDR3 loop: CASSLRQDSVANVLTF. The DNA for the CDR3 is TGTGCCAGCAGCTTAAGACAGGACTCTGTGGCCAACGTCCTGACTTTC.

The chain recombines TRBV6-5 with TRBJ1-2, with a weak D call TRBD1 (6 bases). V was pared by 0 bases and J by 4 bases, with 15 bases between. The CDR3 is made up of 16 amino acids. Germline-derived CDR1 and CDR2 are MNHEY and SVGAGI. The CDR3 loop is CASSYSIGGSSYGYTF. The DNA of the CDR3 is TGTGCCAGCAGTTACTCAATAGGGGGATCTTCCTATGGCTACACCTTC.

The chain is built from TRBV6-5 and TRBJ2-7; a weak D match, TRBD2 (5 bases). CDR1 and CDR2 from the germline V gene are MNHEY and SVGAGI. The V end was cut by 0 bases, the J end by 5 bases, with 11 bases between. The CDR3 is made up of 14 amino acids. This CDR3 reads CASSYSPTRNEQYF. CDR3 nucleotide sequence: TGTGCCAGCAGTTACTCCCCAACTAGGAACGAGCAGTACTTC.

The V gene is TRBV25-1, the J gene TRBJ1-1; 9 bases are a match to TRBD1. V lost 6 bases and J lost 4; bases outside the gene matches: 12. This CDR3 comprises 16 residues. From germline, CDR1 is MGHDK and CDR2 SYGVNS. Here the CDR3 reads CASRATGGAGSTEAFF. The CDR3 nucleotides are TGTGCCAGCAGGGCTACAGGGGGCGCAGGAAGCACTGAAGCTTTCTTT.

The chain carries TRBV14 and TRBJ1-2; a possible D gene is TRBD1 (5 bases). Between the trimmed V and J ends, which lost 1 base and 4 bases, there was a span of 10 bases. Germline V gene sequence: CDR1 SGHDN, CDR2 FVKESK. This CDR3 is 14 amino acids long. The CDR3 region has the DNA TGTGCCAGCAGCCAAGGGGGCAGGCTCTATGGCTACACCTTC. Protein: CASSQGGRLYGYTF.

The chain employs TRBV11-2 and TRBJ1-2; D is ambiguous. Trimming took off 2 bases at V and 8 bases at J, with 12 bases between the two ends. Germline loops: CDR1 SGHAT, CDR2 FQNNGV. This CDR3 comprises 13 residues. This CDR3 reads CASSLRLGRGYTF. CDR3 coding DNA: TGTGCCAGCAGCTTACGGTTGGGGAGAGGCTACACCTTC.

The chain recombines TRBV11-2 with TRBJ1-6; tentative D call: TRBD1 (6 bases). The CDR3 is 16 residues long. Germline CDR1 SGHAT, CDR2 FQNNGV. With 1 base removed from V and 6 bases from J, the gap between germline ends came to 13 bases. CDR3 in amino acids: CASSLVLVGGNSPLHF. CDR3 nucleotides: TGTGCCAGCAGCTTAGTGTTAGTAGGGGGTAATTCACCCCTCCACTTT.

A single count supports this clone. The CDR3 protein is CASSWGGLAGAYNEQFF. The DNA of the CDR3 is TGTGCCAGCAGTTGGGGAGGCCTAGCGGGAGCCTACAATGAGCAGTTCTTC. V is TRBV7-9 and J is TRBJ2-1; 10 positions match TRBD2. Unmatched junction bases numbered 10, after V lost 6 bases and J lost 2 bases. The CDR3 is 17 amino acids. CDR1 is SEHNR, CDR2 FQNEAQ, per germline (reference sequence).

The chain is built from TRBV4-1 and TRBJ2-5, with TRBD2 identical over 13 bases. V lost 3 bases, J lost 5 bases, and 6 bases stayed unmatched. The CDR3 has 16 amino acids. Per the germline V gene, CDR1 is MGHRA and CDR2 is YSYEKL. The CDR3 region has the DNA TGCGCCAGCAGCCAGGAACTAGCGGGAGGGCGGGAGACCCAGTACTTC. This translates into CASSQELAGGRETQYF.

The chain recombines TRBV5-1 with TRBJ2-2, with a weak D call TRBD2 (6 bases). In germline, CDR1 is SGHRS, CDR2 YFSETQ. The ends were cut back, 0 bases at V and 7 bases at J, with 13 bases in the middle. This CDR3 spans 15 amino acids. CDR3 residues: CASSLEAGMVGELFF. In nucleotides, the CDR3 is TGCGCCAGCAGCTTGGAGGCGGGGATGGTCGGGGAGCTGTTTTTT.

This chain links TRBV10-3 with TRBJ2-1; TRBD1 agrees at 7 bases. Germline CDR1 and CDR2: ENHRY and SYGVKD. Trimming removed 3 bases from V and 4 bases from J; junction bases left unmatched: 9. This CDR3 has 16 amino acids. DNA of the CDR3: TGTGCCATCAGTGACAAATCTCCGGACAGGTACAATGAGCAGTTCTTC. It codes for CAISDKSPDRYNEQFF.

The chain links TRBV13 to TRBJ2-3; 11 nucleotides agree with TRBD1. From germline, CDR1 is PRHDT and CDR2 FYEKMQ (reference sequence). The CDR3 is 17 amino acids. Unmatched junction bases numbered 4, after V lost 2 bases and J lost 0 bases. In nucleotides, the CDR3 is TGTGCCAGCAGCTTAATTAGGGACAGGGGGAGCACAGATACGCAGTATTTT. Encoded protein: CASSLIRDRGSTDTQYF.

The CDR3 sequence is CASSQESQVPNYGYTF. In DNA form, the CDR3 reads TGCGCCAGCAGCCAAGAGTCCCAGGTCCCTAACTATGGCTACACCTTC. The chain employs TRBV4-1 and TRBJ1-2; D gene unclear. This CDR3 has 16 residues. Per the germline V gene, CDR1 is MGHRA and CDR2 is YSYEKL. Trimming shortened V by 0 bases and J by 0 bases, and 11 bases separated the two germline ends.